This TCR beta chain was sequenced in a study of cytomegalovirus exposure and HLA in healthy donors. There are a few counts of this clone. Its specificity is not known. Study findings and constraints: Indistinguishable V segments, including TRBV6-2 and TRBV6-3, were excluded. Reportedly, cytomegalovirus status was diagnosed with high sensitivity and specificity. Later, an analysis found that common viral pathogens appeared to be linked with several of the most significant clusters. Presence/absence comparisons presumed near-even sequencing depth among donors.

Germline V CDR1 and CDR2: LGHNA, YSLEER. This CDR3 has 15 amino acids. V was pared by 4 bases and J by 3 bases, with 13 bases between. Researchers ran the PCR with 60 Vbeta and 13 Jbeta primers. Generated by immunoSEQ multiplex PCR, the TCRdb table keeps only in-frame clones and is missing some. In the table there are 100,000 to 120,000 clones, nearly 15% of which are singletons. Input material: PBMCs. This sequence originates from a female donor in good health and CMV-seronegative. The chain carries TRBV4-3 and TRBJ1-3; maybe TRBD1 (5 bases). For the CDR3, the DNA is TGCGCCAGCAGCCCGCTGGGAGGGGATGGAAACACCATATATTTT. Residues: CASSPLGGDGNTIYF.